This T cell receptor beta chain was identified during a study of blood T cell repertoires in COVID-19. Study-level background: Sites across the United States, Italy and Spain contributed samples from acute and convalescent COVID-19. The analysed material was cDNA or gDNA that came from T cells, B-cell-depleted T cells, or PBMCs.

Looked up from germline, CDR1 is SNHLY and CDR2 is FYNNEI. The CDR3 runs 14 residues. Trimming took 6 bases from V and 8 from J; bases not matched to a gene: 11. Under the authors' procedure: Amplification from reference gene primers served as the basis for estimated nucleated cell counts. Measured with immunoSEQ multiplex PCR; TCRdb has only the in-frame clones, and not every one. That table gives V, J and clone size, and the DNA gave D and trimming. The sample contains roughly 50,000 clones, 86% of which appear only once. Seattle patients were enrolled while actively infected and followed longitudinally.

The chain combines TRBV2 with TRBJ1-2, with 8 bases that match TRBD1. Material for sequencing was peripheral blood. The origin of this receptor is an elderly woman with COVID-19, enrolled during active disease. The CDR3 DNA is TGTGCCAGCAGAAAGATCGACAGGGGCTACGGCTACACCTTC. It codes for CASRKIDRGYGYTF.